The T cell receptor (beta chain) described here comes from a study of blood T cell repertoires in COVID-19. Study summary: Both acute and convalescent COVID-19 samples were obtained from the United States, Italy and Spain. The analysed material was cDNA or gDNA that came from T cells, B-cell-depleted T cells, or PBMCs.

Germline assignment: CDR1 SGHTA and CDR2 FQGNSA. The CDR3 contains 15 residues. After removal of 4 bases from V and 5 bases from J, the junction contained 10 bases not matched to a gene. Cohort placement rested on clinical history that participants reported themselves. Original processing notes: Estimated nucleated cell counts came from reference gene primer amplification. Sequencing was performed with immunoSEQ multiplex PCR; in TCRdb, only in-frame clones are kept and a portion is missing. V, J and clone size reflect that table, while D and trimming were determined from the DNA. The profile covers 450,000 or so clones, with around 90% appearing a single time and under 0.7% taken by the ten largest.

Material: PBMCs or T cells enriched from blood (not recorded which). This sequence originates from a man younger than 30 who had recovered from COVID-19. The V gene is TRBV7-2, the J gene TRBJ2-7, with 8 bases aligning to TRBD2. CDR3 DNA sequence: TGTGCCAGCAGCTCCGGGACTAGTCTCACCCACGAGCAGTACTTC. This encodes CASSSGTSLTHEQYF.